One and the same sample provided the 12 T cell receptor beta chains below, sequenced in a study of response to subunit inactivated influenza vaccine. TCRdb redid the calling of the RT-PCR reads with MiXCR, one entry per CDR3 protein. The profile covers approximately 230,000 distinct CDR3 sequences, with about 12% appearing a single time and under 10% taken by the ten largest. This specimen was non-naive T cells sorted from PBMCs, taken around 15 days before vaccination. The receptor source for this set is a man over 45 who received an inactivated influenza vaccine.

The gene calls are TRBV20-1 and TRBJ1-1; 8 nucleotides line up with TRBD1. There are 11 residues in the CDR3. Germline lookup yields CDR1 DFQATT and CDR2 SNEGSKA (reference sequence). Trimming removed 5 bases from V and 8 bases from J; junction bases left unmatched: 4. CDR3 nucleotide sequence: TGCAGTGCTTCACAGGGGGGAGAAGCTTTCTTT. It translates to CSASQGGEAFF.

The V gene is TRBV5-1, the J gene TRBJ2-5, with D perhaps TRBD2 (6 bases). V dropped 0 bases and J dropped 4 bases, with 13 bases sitting between them. The CDR3 consists of 15 residues. The germline CDR1 and CDR2 sequences are SGHRS and YFSETQ. DNA of the CDR3: TGCGCCAGCAGCTTGGGTCAGGGAGGCCCAGAGACCCAGTACTTC. Amino acids: CASSLGQGGPETQYF.

This clonotype was detected only a few times. This chain connects TRBV6-6 to TRBJ2-1; D is ambiguous. Looked up from germline, CDR1 is MNHNY and CDR2 is SVGAGI (reference sequence). The length of the CDR3 is 13 residues. V was clipped by 7 bases and J by 7 bases, with 14 bases between them. DNA of the CDR3: TGTGCCAGCACCCCATTGGGTGTTAATGAGCAGTTCTTC. It codes for CASTPLGVNEQFF.

This clonotype has ten or more counts. The rearrangement links TRBV9 to TRBJ2-1; 8 bases match TRBD2. The trim removed 0 bases at V and 7 bases at J, leaving 6 bases unmatched. Germline CDR1 reads SGDLS; CDR2 reads YYNGEE. The CDR3 is 15 residues long. In DNA form, the CDR3 reads TGTGCCAGCAGCGTAGTCGGGGGGGCATGGAATGAGCAGTTCTTC. This codes for CASSVVGGAWNEQFF.

Here the CDR3 reads CSARDPTGQGSTDTQYF. In nucleotides, the CDR3 is TGCAGTGCTAGAGATCCCACCGGACAGGGCAGCACAGATACGCAGTATTTT. The rearrangement links TRBV20-1 to TRBJ2-3; TRBD1 matches 8 bases. The CDR3 runs to 17 residues. V shed 0 bases, J shed 0 bases, and the junction held 8 bases outside the gene matches. In germline, CDR1 is DFQATT, CDR2 SNEGSKA (reference sequence).

V is TRBV24-1 and J is TRBJ2-5, with 7 bases fitting TRBD2. Germline V gene sequence: CDR1 KGHDR, CDR2 SFDVKD. There are 15 residues in the CDR3. V lost 4 bases to trimming and J lost 5 bases; unmatched junction nucleotides: 9. The CDR3 here is CATSEPSGNGETQYF. The CDR3 bases are TGTGCCACCAGTGAACCCAGCGGGAATGGGGAGACCCAGTACTTC.

This clonotype was seen only a few times. This rearrangement joins TRBV19 to TRBJ2-6; 8 bases agree with TRBD1. The CDR3 sequence is 17 residues long. The germline V gene encodes CDR1 LNHDA and CDR2 SQIVND (reference sequence). With 7 bases clipped from V and 0 bases from J, the junction kept 8 bases outside the gene matches. The CDR3 spells CASNDRGLSSGANVLTF. The CDR3 bases are TGTGCCAGTAACGACAGGGGCCTAAGCTCTGGGGCCAACGTCCTGACTTTC.

This clonotype came up a few times. J is TRBJ2-3 and V is TRBV7-9; no definite D call. V was shortened by 4 bases and J by 2 bases, with 19 bases between the two germline ends. The CDR3 is made up of 17 amino acids. Germline V CDR1 and CDR2: SEHNR, FQNEAQ (reference sequence). CDR3 residues: CASSSPGLQPLTDTQYF. CDR3 DNA sequence: TGTGCCAGCAGCTCCCCAGGCCTCCAACCGCTCACAGATACGCAGTATTTT.

J is TRBJ2-7 and V is TRBV20-1; perhaps TRBD1 as D (6 bases). The V gene's germline CDR1 is DFQATT and CDR2 SNEGSKA (reference sequence). Trimming stripped 6 bases from V and 0 bases from J, with 15 bases between. The CDR3 runs to 14 residues. The CDR3 sequence is CSAEDRLNSYEQYF. CDR3 DNA sequence: TGCAGTGCCGAAGACAGGCTGAACTCCTACGAGCAGTACTTC.

V gene TRBV6-1 combines with J gene TRBJ2-1; 7 nucleotides line up with TRBD2. The CDR3 loop spans 21 amino acids. V lost 0 bases and J lost 7; bases outside the gene matches: 24. Germline CDR1 MNHNS, CDR2 SASEGT. The CDR3 DNA sequence: TGTGCCAGCAGTGAAGCTTCCGGGACTAAAATAACCCGACAAAACAATAATGAGCAGTTCTTC. Encoded protein: CASSEASGTKITRQNNNEQFF.

The chain is built from TRBV7-2 and TRBJ2-2, with 12 nucleotides matching TRBD2. The CDR3 consists of 17 residues. From germline, CDR1 is SGHTA and CDR2 FQGNSA. The V segment lost 2 bases and the J segment 5 bases; nucleotides outside the gene matches: 6. DNA for the CDR3: TGTGCCAGCAGCTTACTAGCGGGGGGGTATAAAACCGGGGAGCTGTTTTTT. This sequence encodes CASSLLAGGYKTGELFF.

The genes are TRBV4-1 and TRBJ2-7; no definite D call. This CDR3 is 15 amino acids long. Per germline, CDR1 MGHRA and CDR2 YSYEKL. With 1 base removed from V and 6 bases from J, the gap between germline ends came to 16 bases. The CDR3: CASSQVGDLSGEQYF. In DNA form, the CDR3 reads TGCGCCAGCAGCCAAGTTGGTGACCTCTCGGGCGAGCAGTACTTC.